This entry lists 8 T cell receptor beta chains sequenced from one sample in a study of shared clonotypes between healthy human individuals. Measured with immunoSEQ multiplex PCR; TCRdb has only the in-frame clones, and not every one. The table shows about 490,000 clones, with roughly 85% occurring only once. Sequenced material: PBMCs. The receptors originated from a woman in her 40s in good health. Some clones in this sample may be carry-over from other donors' samples.

This sequence joins TRBV9 and TRBJ1-2, with 8 bases that match TRBD1. Germline V CDR1 and CDR2: SGDLS, YYNGEE. The V segment lost 3 bases and the J segment 4 bases; nucleotides outside the gene matches: 14. This CDR3 has 17 residues. The CDR3 DNA sequence: TGTGCCAGCAGCGCGAAGGTGGACAGGGTTTACGGCTATGGCTACACCTTC. Its protein product is CASSAKVDRVYGYGYTF.

The DNA for the CDR3 is TGTGCCAGCAGCTTTGGGTTGGGGGTGGGAGATACGCAGTATTTT. Amino acids: CASSFGLGVGDTQYF. J is TRBJ2-3 and V is TRBV7-3, with D perhaps matching TRBD1 or TRBD2 (5 bases each). Germline V gene lookup returns CDR1 SGHTA and CDR2 FQGTGA. The CDR3 length is 15 residues. Trimming took 3 bases from V and 5 from J, leaving 15 bases between them.

V usage is TRBV6-5 and J usage is TRBJ2-7; D tentatively fits TRBD1 or TRBD2 (5 bases each). The CDR3 is 12 amino acids. The V and J ends lost 5 bases and 7 bases respectively, with 12 bases between them. Germline assignment: CDR1 MNHEY and CDR2 SVGAGI. Written as DNA, the CDR3 is TGTGCCAGCAGTGGGGGTCTCCGGGAGCAGTACTTC. It specifies CASSGGLREQYF.

This chain joins TRBV13 and TRBJ1-2, with a tentative D call TRBD1 (5 bases). The CDR3 has 13 amino acids. Germline CDR1 is PRHDT and CDR2 is FYEKMQ (reference sequence). V gave up 4 bases and J gave up 7 bases, with 13 bases separating them. This chain's CDR3 is CASSSLGGVGYTF. CDR3 in DNA: TGTGCCAGCAGCTCCCTCGGGGGAGTTGGCTACACCTTC. The full variable domain, with the rest looked up from reference TRBV13 and TRBJ1-2, is AAGVIQSPRHLIKEKRETATLKCYPIPRHDTVYWYQQGPGQDPQFLISFYEKMQSDKGSIPDRFSAQQFSDYHSELNMSSLELGDSALYFCASSSLGGVGYTFGSGTRLTVV.

This clone was recorded once. This chain joins TRBV2 and TRBJ1-5, with no clear D. Germline loops: CDR1 SNHLY, CDR2 FYNNEI. This CDR3 has 15 residues. The germline V and J ends were trimmed by 3 bases and 5 bases, with 14 bases remaining between them. CDR3 loop: CASSEIDLVDQPQHF. The CDR3 DNA sequence: TGTGCCAGCAGTGAGATAGATTTGGTCGATCAGCCCCAGCATTTT.

The V gene is TRBV29-1, the J gene TRBJ2-7, with 7 bases matching TRBD1. The germline V gene has CDR1 SQVTM and CDR2 ANQGSEA. Losses at the gene ends were 3 bases for V and 9 bases for J; bases not matched to a gene: 11. This CDR3 has 13 amino acids. Here the CDR3 reads CSVEGGQVKGQYF. CDR3 sequence (DNA): TGCAGCGTTGAGGGCGGACAGGTCAAAGGGCAGTACTTC.

V and J are TRBV5-1 and TRBJ2-7; D is uncertain. Germline CDR1 is SGHRS and CDR2 is YFSETQ. The CDR3 covers 15 residues. Trimming left V 4 bases short and J 5 bases short, with 19 bases between. CDR3 nucleotides: TGCGCCAGCAGCGTCGCTTTCGGGTTTACGGACGAGCAGTACTTC. It specifies CASSVAFGFTDEQYF.

V gene TRBV5-6 combines with J gene TRBJ2-5; D gene unclear. Judging by the DNA end, TRBJ2-7 fits better; the J call may be wrong. The germline gives CDR1 SGHDT, CDR2 YYEEEE. The CDR3 is made up of 15 amino acids. The CDR3 bases are TGTGCCAGCAGCCTACACGGACGGCTAGCCTACGAGCAGTACTTC. It specifies CASSLHGRLAYEQYF.